A single sample gave rise to the 10 T cell receptor beta chains below, sequenced in a study of blood T cells in healthy people across ages. For the second PCR, which ran for about 7 to 11 cycles, a sample-barcoded 5' primer and a J-beta primer mix were used. One entry per CDR3 protein, called by TCRdb with MiXCR from the 5' RACE reads. The sample consists of around 800,000 distinct CDR3 sequences, roughly 44% of them appearing once. Sequenced sample: blood. Receptor source: a man aged 60 to 69 in good health.

This clonotype was seen ten or more times. The chain combines TRBV12-3 or TRBV12-4 with TRBJ1-4, with D unclear. This CDR3 contains 13 residues. The V and J ends lost 0 bases and 8 bases respectively, with 7 bases between them. The CDR3 loop is CASSLAGREKLFF. The CDR3 DNA sequence: TGTGCCAGCAGTTTAGCCGGGAGGGAAAAACTGTTTTTT.

A remark on this clonotype: The junction does not match germline at one end; this may be a read error. The rearrangement links TRBV6-2 or TRBV6-3 to TRBJ2-7, with D possibly TRBD2 on 6 matching bases. CDR1 is MNHEY, CDR2 SVGEGT, per germline. CDR3 length equals 15 residues. CDR3 in DNA: TGTGCCGGCAGCACCGGTATCGGGAGAGACTACGAGCAGTACTTC. It codes for CAGSTGIGRDYEQYF.

The chain employs TRBV6-2 or TRBV6-3 and TRBJ2-4, with D perhaps TRBD2 (6 bases). The DNA end lines up better with TRBJ2-7; the J call may be wrong. CDR3 length equals 12 residues. In germline, CDR1 is MNHEY, CDR2 SVGEGT. CDR3 residues: CASSSWRAEQYF. CDR3 coding DNA: TGTGCCAGCAGTTCCTGGAGGGCCGAGCAGTACTTC.

This clonotype was picked up many times. The chain employs TRBV4-1 and TRBJ2-1; D gene unclear. V lost 1 base, J lost 2 bases, and 6 bases lay in between. The CDR3 is made up of 14 amino acids. Germline-derived CDR1 and CDR2 are MGHRA and YSYEKL. CDR3 sequence (DNA): TGCGCCAGCAGCCAAGTACAAGCCTACAATGAGCAGTTCTTC. Amino acids: CASSQVQAYNEQFF.

Written as DNA, the CDR3 is TGTGCCAGCAGGGCACTAGCGGTAAAAAACATTCAGTACTTC. Its translation: CASRALAVKNIQYF. The genes are TRBV6-2 or TRBV6-3 and TRBJ2-5; the match to TRBD2 covers 8 bases. The assigned J gene may be wrong: the sequence end matches TRBJ2-4 better. The CDR3 loop spans 14 amino acids. Germline V lookup: CDR1 MNHEY, CDR2 SVGEGT.

This clonotype was detected many times. This rearrangement joins TRBV5-1 to TRBJ2-5, with D hard to call. The CDR3 runs to 13 residues. With 3 bases removed from V and 4 bases from J, the gap between germline ends came to 10 bases. The V gene's germline CDR1 is SGHRS and CDR2 YFSETQ. The CDR3 loop reads CASSSTNPETQYF. Here the CDR3 DNA reads TGCGCCAGCAGCTCCACCAACCCAGAGACCCAGTACTTC.

A few counts support this clonotype. The chain uses TRBV30 and TRBJ2-7; no definite D call. The germline V gene encodes CDR1 GTSNPN and CDR2 SVGIG (reference sequence). Trimming took off 1 base at V and 6 bases at J, with 10 bases between the two ends. The length of the CDR3 is 12 residues. CDR3 in amino acids: CAWSAQLAEQYF. CDR3 DNA: TGTGCCTGGAGTGCTCAGCTTGCCGAGCAGTACTTC.

There are a few counts of this clonotype. V and J are TRBV7-8 and TRBJ2-7; TRBD1 is a possible D gene (5 bases). The V gene's germline CDR1 is SGHVS and CDR2 FQNEAQ. V lost 5 bases to trimming and J lost 4 bases, with 12 bases between them. The CDR3 has 13 amino acids. CDR3 DNA: TGTGCCAGCAGCGTGGACACCTTGTACGAGCAGTACTTC. This sequence encodes CASSVDTLYEQYF. The full variable domain, with the rest looked up from reference TRBV7-8 and TRBJ2-7, is GAGVSQSPRYKVAKRGQDVALRCDPISGHVSLFWYQQALGQGPEFLTYFQNEAQLDKSGLPSDRFFAERPEGSVSTLKIQRTQQEDSAVYLCASSVDTLYEQYFGPGTRLTVT.

This chain links TRBV12-3 or TRBV12-4 with TRBJ1-6; D gene uncertain. This CDR3 region has 15 residues. The V and J ends lost 6 bases and 5 bases respectively, with 14 bases between them. CDR3 DNA: TGTGCCAGCAGGACCAGACTGACGGATAATTCACCCCTCCACTTT. Residues: CASRTRLTDNSPLHF.

The J gene is TRBJ2-5, the V gene TRBV6-1, with 11 bases lining up with TRBD2. In germline, CDR1 is MNHNS, CDR2 SASEGT. CDR3 size: 16 residues. V was pared by 3 bases and J by 2 bases, with 5 bases of the junction left unmatched. In DNA form, the CDR3 reads TGTGCCAGCAGTGAGGCTAGCGGGGGGACACAAGAGACCCAGTACTTC. Its translation: CASSEASGGTQETQYF.